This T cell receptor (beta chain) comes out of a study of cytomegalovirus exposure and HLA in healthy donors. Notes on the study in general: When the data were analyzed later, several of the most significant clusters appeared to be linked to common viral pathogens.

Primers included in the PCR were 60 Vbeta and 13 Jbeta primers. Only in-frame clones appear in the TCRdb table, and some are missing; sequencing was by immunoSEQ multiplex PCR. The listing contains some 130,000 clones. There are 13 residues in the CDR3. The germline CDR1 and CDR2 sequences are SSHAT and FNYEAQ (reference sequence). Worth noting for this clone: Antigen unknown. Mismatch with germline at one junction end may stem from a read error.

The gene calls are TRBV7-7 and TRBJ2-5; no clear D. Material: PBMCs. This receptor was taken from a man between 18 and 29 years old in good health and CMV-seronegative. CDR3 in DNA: TGTGCTAGCAGTATAGCTTTCCAAGAGACCCAGTACTTC. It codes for CASSIAFQETQYF.